A selection of T cell receptor beta chains follows, all from one sample in a study of cytomegalovirus exposure and HLA in healthy donors. The table came from immunoSEQ multiplex PCR; TCRdb's copy has only in-frame clones and leaves some out. The top ten hold about 4.5% of the sample, which has over 150,000 clones, 80% seen once. Sequencing input: PBMCs. The origin of the receptors is a man aged 25-45 years in good health and CMV-seronegative. The CDR3 runs from the conserved cysteine through the conserved F or W. The D gene is left open where the match is weak. Clone size appears in some rows only: once, few, many, or a class for an expanded clone.

J	V	size	D	CDR3	DNA
TRBJ1-1	TRBV5-1	-	-	CASSPLAGKNTEAFF	TGCGCCAGCAGCCCCCTGGCGGGTAAGAACACTGAAGCTTTCTTT
TRBJ2-1	TRBV5-6	-	TRBD1	CASSLNVGQGFSYNEQFF	TGTGCCAGCAGCCTAAACGTGGGACAGGGATTCTCCTACAATGAGCAGTTCTTC
TRBJ2-4	TRBV7-8	-	TRBD2	CASSLAQGGEWGLAKNIQYF	TGTGCCAGCAGCTTAGCGCAGGGAGGGGAGTGGGGTTTAGCCAAAAACATTCAGTACTTC
TRBJ2-5	TRBV10-2	-	-	CASSVQFRQETQYF	TGCGCCAGCAGTGTACAGTTTAGGCAAGAGACCCAGTACTTC
TRBJ2-1	TRBV7-8	few	TRBD2	CASSFNSGDSSYNEQFF	TGTGCCAGCAGCTTTAATAGCGGGGATAGCTCCTACAATGAGCAGTTCTTC
TRBJ1-1	TRBV15	-	TRBD1	CATSRDHSGGGTAFF	TGTGCCACCAGCAGAGATCATTCAGGGGGAGGCACGGCTTTCTTT
TRBJ2-7	TRBV25-1	-	-	CASSSTRFYEQYF	TGTGCCAGCAGTTCGACTCGCTTTTACGAGCAGTACTTC
TRBJ2-3	TRBV4-1	-	-	CASSPQDSPVTDTQYF	TGCGCCAGCAGCCCTCAAGACAGTCCCGTCACAGATACGCAGTATTTT
TRBJ1-2	TRBV7-9	-	-	CASSSDRTPGYGYTF	TGTGCCAGCAGCTCCGACAGGACCCCCGGCTATGGCTACACCTTC
TRBJ2-1	TRBV11-2	-	TRBD2	CASSLSGLAVNEQFF	TGTGCCAGCAGCTTAAGCGGACTAGCGGTCAATGAGCAGTTCTTC
TRBJ2-7	TRBV5-6	-	-	CASQDSSYEQYF	TGTGCCAGCCAGGACAGCTCCTACGAGCAGTACTTC